Listed below are T cell receptor beta chains from one sample, sequenced in a study of response to subunit inactivated influenza vaccine. TCRdb called the RT-PCR reads again in MiXCR, with one record for every CDR3 protein. Of about 540,000 distinct CDR3 sequences listed, under 25% are singletons. These same records also appear under a second study, on T cells expressing NK-cell markers.

This sample comprised CD4+ T cells sorted from PBMCs, obtained 11 to 12 days after vaccination. All receptors derive from a middle-aged man who received an inactivated influenza vaccine. Each CDR3 is given with its conserved first and last residue. D genes are given only for firm matches. For some rows the clone size is stated as once, few or many, or as a class when expanded; others skip it.

D gene,J gene,clone size,V gene,CDR3 protein,CDR3 DNA
TRBD2,TRBJ2-1,.,TRBV27,CASTRSGKSYNEQFF,TGTGCCAGCACCCGTAGCGGGAAGTCCTACAATGAGCAGTTCTTC
.,TRBJ2-3,.,TRBV4-1,CASSQDRRDLTDTQYF,TGCGCCAGCAGCCAAGATCGCCGGGACCTCACAGATACGCAGTATTTT
.,TRBJ2-2,.,TRBV10-1,CASSESHGYTGELFF,TGCGCCAGCAGTGAGTCCCACGGATACACCGGGGAGCTGTTTTTT
.,TRBJ1-2,.,TRBV28,CASSSGGGAGRGYTF,TGTGCCAGCAGTTCTGGGGGAGGGGCCGGTCGCGGCTACACCTTC
.,TRBJ1-5,.,TRBV20-1,CSARKDSYSNQPQHF,TGCAGTGCTAGAAAGGACAGCTATAGCAATCAGCCCCAGCATTTT
.,TRBJ1-1,.,TRBV9,CASSVGAGMNTEAFF,TGTGCCAGCAGCGTAGGGGCAGGAATGAACACTGAAGCTTTCTTT
.,TRBJ2-3,few,TRBV6-1,CASSPLPGLSTDTQYF,TGTGCCAGCTCCCCCCTCCCGGGGTTGAGCACAGATACGCAGTATTTT
.,TRBJ2-2,few,TRBV29-1,CSVERPNTGELFF,TGCAGCGTTGAACGACCCAACACCGGGGAGCTGTTTTTT
TRBD1,TRBJ1-1,.,TRBV12-3/TRBV12-4,CASSPRQGKTEAFF,TGTGCCAGCAGTCCAAGACAGGGCAAGACTGAAGCTTTCTTT
.,TRBJ2-4,few,TRBV29-1,CSAELGNIQYF,TGCAGCGCTGAGCTAGGGAACATTCAGTACTTC
.,TRBJ2-7,.,TRBV5-6,CASSSGPGSSYEQYF,TGTGCCAGCAGCTCGGGCCCTGGAAGCTCCTACGAGCAGTACTTC
TRBD1,TRBJ1-4,.,TRBV12-3/TRBV12-4,CASSLFPGGEKLFF,TGTGCCAGCAGTTTATTTCCAGGGGGCGAAAAACTGTTTTTT
TRBD2,TRBJ2-4,.,TRBV29-1,CSVATRGVYIQYF,TGCAGCGTCGCAACACGGGGGGTTTACATTCAGTACTTC
TRBD1,TRBJ2-2,.,TRBV5-1,CASSNTGTGNTGELFF,TGCGCCAGCAGCAACACCGGGACAGGGAACACCGGGGAGCTGTTTTTT
.,TRBJ2-7,.,TRBV5-6,CASSTGPVLEQYF,TGTGCCAGCTCGACAGGACCTGTTCTCGAGCAGTACTTC
.,TRBJ2-7,.,TRBV20-1,CSALSPGPGSYEQYF,TGCAGTGCCCTATCCCCGGGACCAGGCTCCTACGAGCAGTACTTC
TRBD1,TRBJ1-5,.,TRBV10-3,CAISDQGGLGQPQHF,TGTGCCATCAGTGATCAGGGGGGCCTGGGTCAGCCCCAGCATTTT
TRBD1,TRBJ2-1,.,TRBV29-1,CSVEVRGLAPYNEQFF,TGCAGCGTTGAAGTGAGGGGGCTCGCCCCCTACAATGAGCAGTTCTTC
TRBD2,TRBJ2-3,.,TRBV19,CASSGRSSGGLSTDTQYF,TGTGCCAGTAGTGGAAGAAGTAGCGGGGGTCTTAGCACAGATACGCAGTATTTT
.,TRBJ1-2,few,TRBV21-1,CASRKRRTGLNGYTF,TGTGCCAGCAGAAAAAGGCGGACAGGACTGAATGGCTACACCTTC
TRBD1,TRBJ1-2,many,TRBV20-1,CSARDLTGGGYTF,TGCAGTGCTAGAGATTTGACAGGGGGGGGCTACACCTTC
.,TRBJ1-4,few,TRBV5-1,CASSTQGKNEKLFF,TGCGCCAGCAGCACCCAGGGGAAGAATGAAAAACTGTTTTTT